One sample yielded the 16 T cell receptor beta chains listed below, sequenced in a study of a mutant IDH1 vaccine in newly diagnosed glioma (dated by TCRdb to 2020 to 2022). Read against the paper, the sample's time point label means: week 23, last vaccination. Each vaccine dose was 300 ug of a 20-mer mutant IDH1 peptide in Montanide, given subcutaneously with topical imiquimod. No antigen has been assigned to these receptors. Library method: the immunoSEQ multiplex PCR assay. The table comes from immuneACCESS by way of TCRdb, which keeps in-frame sequences with V and J called. Part of the clones is missing from these tables; in studies checked, under half for an unresolved V gene and the rest for unknown reasons. The sample profile shows 50,000 to 85,000 clones; 75% to 90% of them were found once. Roughly 13% of the sample is held by the ten biggest clonotypes. Source: PBMCs, taken from a glioma patient whose treatment included an IDH1 peptide vaccine. Source of these receptors: a man younger than 30 with glioma.

The CDR3 DNA is TGTGCCAGCAGTCAGGGTTGGGGTAATGAAAAACTGTTTTTT. Translating gives CASSQGWGNEKLFF. The J gene is TRBJ1-4, the V gene TRBV5-4; tentative D call: TRBD1 (5 bases). The CDR3 extends over 14 amino acids. V dropped 5 bases and J dropped 4 bases, with 12 bases sitting between them. Germline-derived CDR1 and CDR2 are SGHNT and YYREEE (reference sequence).

The chain has TRBV7-2 and TRBJ2-6; D tentatively reads TRBD1 or TRBD2 (5 bases each). CDR1 is SGHTA and CDR2 is FQGNSA in the germline V gene. The CDR3 is 15 residues long. The V gene lost 5 bases and the J gene lost 4 bases, with 12 bases spanning the gap. The CDR3 coding sequence is TGTGCCAGCAGCCCCGGGGCGTTAGGGGCCAACGTCCTGACTTTC. Protein sequence: CASSPGALGANVLTF.

V usage is TRBV5-4 and J usage is TRBJ2-5; D is unclear. Looked up from germline, CDR1 is SGHNT and CDR2 is YYREEE (reference sequence). The CDR3 totals 12 residues. The V gene lost 0 bases and the J gene lost 9 bases, with 9 bases spanning the gap. The CDR3: CASSLGPVPQYF. The CDR3 DNA sequence: TGTGCCAGCAGCTTGGGGCCGGTGCCCCAGTACTTC.

The genes are TRBV10-3 and TRBJ1-4; 9 nucleotides match TRBD1. Losses at the gene ends were 3 bases for V and 5 bases for J; bases not matched to a gene: 4. This CDR3 comprises 15 residues. CDR1 and CDR2 (germline): ENHRY, SYGVKD. DNA for the CDR3: TGTGCCATCAGTGATTCCGGGACAGGGAATGAAAAACTGTTTTTT. Residues: CAISDSGTGNEKLFF.

The chain has TRBV12-5 and TRBJ2-7; 8 bases map to TRBD2. CDR1 LGHNT and CDR2 FRNRAP come from the germline V gene. V gave up 0 bases and J gave up 5 bases; unmatched junction bases: 9. CDR3 size: 16 residues. CDR3 DNA: TGTGCTAGTGGTTTGGTCCTCGGGAGGGGTGAGCACGAGCAGTACTTC. The encoded protein is CASGLVLGRGEHEQYF.

This chain connects TRBV7-2 to TRBJ2-7, with D perhaps matching TRBD2 (5 bases). The CDR3 sequence is 15 residues long. CDR1 is SGHTA, CDR2 FQGNSA, per germline. The V end lost 4 bases, the J end lost 6 bases, and 19 bases lay between the germline ends. The CDR3 region is CASSSRVLSPSEQYF. The CDR3 coding sequence is TGTGCCAGCAGCTCGAGGGTCCTCTCCCCCTCCGAGCAGTACTTC.

The chain uses TRBV7-2 and TRBJ1-5; the D is unclear. The germline V gene encodes CDR1 SGHTA and CDR2 FQGNSA. The CDR3 spans 13 residues. Trimming shortened V by 2 bases and J by 7 bases, and 9 bases separated the two germline ends. The DNA of the CDR3 is TGTGCCAGCAGCTTAACTGGGCAACAGCCCCAGCATTTT. It specifies CASSLTGQQPQHF.

The chain uses TRBV2 and TRBJ2-5; D not certain. Germline loops: CDR1 SNHLY, CDR2 FYNNEI. There are 11 residues in the CDR3. Trimming pared 1 base from V and 5 bases from J, leaving 2 bases between. The CDR3 is CASSEVETQYF. In nucleotides, the CDR3 is TGTGCCAGCAGTGAAGTTGAGACCCAGTACTTC.

CDR3: CASSPAGLAGGGMMGTQYF. The CDR3 DNA sequence: TGTGCCAGCAGCCCCGCCGGACTAGCGGGAGGGGGAATGATGGGTACGCAGTATTTT. The J gene is TRBJ2-3, the V gene TRBV11-2, with 15 bases that match TRBD2. Germline V gene sequence: CDR1 SGHAT, CDR2 FQNNGV. The CDR3 totals 19 residues. The V and J ends lost 5 bases and 8 bases, in that order; junction bases with no gene match: 17.

The J gene is TRBJ2-6, the V gene TRBV5-1; tentatively, D is TRBD1 or TRBD2 (6 bases each). The germline V and J ends were trimmed by 2 bases and 3 bases, with 12 bases remaining between them. Germline V CDR1 and CDR2: SGHRS, YFSETQ. The CDR3 runs to 16 residues. The CDR3 nucleotides read TGCGCCAGCAGCTTTTCCGGGGGCGGTGGGGCCAACGTCCTGACTTTC. This sequence encodes CASSFSGGGGANVLTF.

The rearrangement uses TRBV4-1 and TRBJ2-2; 16 bases line up with TRBD2. V lost 4 bases, J lost 5 bases, and 4 bases stayed unmatched. The CDR3 covers 17 residues. Germline CDR1 MGHRA, CDR2 YSYEKL. The CDR3 DNA is TGCGCCAGCAGCCGGGGACTAGCGGGAGGGAAAACCGGGGAGCTGTTTTTT. This encodes CASSRGLAGGKTGELFF.

The chain joins TRBV19 to TRBJ2-5, with a weak D call TRBD1 (5 bases). This CDR3 is 15 amino acids long. Germline lookup yields CDR1 LNHDA and CDR2 SQIVND (reference sequence). V was clipped by 1 base and J by 0 bases, with 9 bases between them. The CDR3 loop is CASSIGQPYQETQYF. Written as DNA, the CDR3 is TGTGCCAGTAGTATAGGACAGCCGTACCAAGAGACCCAGTACTTC. The full variable domain, completed using reference TRBV19 and TRBJ2-5, is DGGITQSPKYLFRKEGQNVTLSCEQNLNHDAMYWYRQDPGQGLRLIYYSQIVNDFQKGDIAEGYSVSREKKESFPLTVTSAQKNPTAFYLCASSIGQPYQETQYFGPGTRLLVL.

This clone was recorded a few times. The chain employs TRBV30 and TRBJ1-2; D unclear. Germline lookup yields CDR1 GTSNPN and CDR2 SVGIG (reference sequence). The ends were cut back, 0 bases at V and 4 bases at J, with 6 bases in the middle. CDR3 length: 12 amino acids. In nucleotides, the CDR3 is TGTGCCTGGAGTGTAGAGGGCTATGGCTACACCTTC. It translates to CAWSVEGYGYTF. The variable domain in full, completed from reference TRBV30 and TRBJ1-2, reads SQTIHQWPATLVQPVGSPLSLECTVEGTSNPNLYWYRQAAGRGLQLLFYSVGIGQISSEVPQNLSASRPQDRQFILSSKKLLLSDSGFYLCAWSVEGYGYTFGSGTRLTVV.

This clone was seen once. The V gene is TRBV12-5, the J gene TRBJ1-5, with D unresolved. This CDR3 has 12 amino acids. Trimming took 1 base from V and 7 from J, leaving 5 bases between them. Germline V gives CDR1 LGHNT, CDR2 FRNRAP. The CDR3: CASGLGVQPQHF. The CDR3 nucleotides are TGTGCTAGTGGTTTGGGGGTCCAGCCCCAGCATTTT.

In this sample, this clone turned up a few times. A junction end diverges from the germline sequence, so it may reflect a read error. This chain joins TRBV7-3 and TRBJ2-3; D is tentatively TRBD1 or TRBD2 (6 bases each). The V gene's germline CDR1 is SGHTA and CDR2 FQGTGA. CDR3 length equals 15 residues. The DNA for the CDR3 is TGTGCCAGCAGCATAACCCAGACAGGCCCGGGGGCGCAGTATTTT. Encoded protein: CASSITQTGPGAQYF.

This chain uses TRBV4-2 with TRBJ2-7, with 7 bases aligning to TRBD1. CDR1 and CDR2 from the germline V gene are LGHNA and YNFKEQ. CDR3 length: 17 residues. The V segment lost 8 bases and the J segment 1 base; nucleotides outside the gene matches: 17. The CDR3 sequence is CASGPMGPRTGSYEQYF. DNA of the CDR3: TGTGCCAGCGGACCTATGGGGCCTAGGACAGGATCCTACGAGCAGTACTTC.